This T cell receptor beta chain is drawn from a study of CD4+ T cells in melanoma. Libraries were prepared by immunoSEQ multiplex PCR; TCRdb keeps only in-frame clonotypes and omits some of them. Counted here are 140,000 or so clones, approximately 91% occurring once; the ten biggest clones make up about 1.5%. The CDR3 is 15 amino acids. V was clipped by 3 bases and J by 5 bases, with 11 bases between them. The germline V gene has CDR1 LNHDA and CDR2 SQIVND (reference sequence). This clonotype was sampled from a human donor with melanoma. V gene TRBV19 combines with J gene TRBJ1-6; D is undetermined. The DNA of the CDR3 is TGTGCCAGTAGTATTGATAGGAAGGATAATTCACCCCTCCACTTT. Protein product: CASSIDRKDNSPLHF.